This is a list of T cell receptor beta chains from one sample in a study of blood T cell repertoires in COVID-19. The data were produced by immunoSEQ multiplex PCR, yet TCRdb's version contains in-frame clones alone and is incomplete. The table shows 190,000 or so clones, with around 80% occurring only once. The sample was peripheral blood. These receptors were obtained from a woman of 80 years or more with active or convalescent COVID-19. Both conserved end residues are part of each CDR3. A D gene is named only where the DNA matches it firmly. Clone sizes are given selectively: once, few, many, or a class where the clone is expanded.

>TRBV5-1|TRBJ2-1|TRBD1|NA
TGCGCCAGCAGACAGGGGTTCGATGAGCAGTTCTTC
CASRQGFDEQFF
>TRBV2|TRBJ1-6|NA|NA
TGTGCCAGCAGGCCGGGATTAGAAAAGGGTTCACCCCTCCACTTT
CASRPGLEKGSPLHF
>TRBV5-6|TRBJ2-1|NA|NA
TGTGCCAGCAGCTATAAACAGGGTTCCTACAATGAGCAGTTCTTC
CASSYKQGSYNEQFF
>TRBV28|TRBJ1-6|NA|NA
TGTGCCAGCAGGGAGGACAGTCACACCAATTCACCCCTCCACTTT
CASREDSHTNSPLHF
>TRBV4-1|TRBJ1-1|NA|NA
TGCGCCAGCAGCCAAGATCCGCGGGGCCTCTTGACTGAAGCTTTCTTT
CASSQDPRGLLTEAFF
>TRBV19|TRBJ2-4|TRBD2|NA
TGTGCCAGTACCCCGGGGGGCAAAAACATTCAGTACTTC
CASTPGGKNIQYF
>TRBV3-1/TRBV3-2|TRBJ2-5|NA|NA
TGTGCCAGCAGCCACTTGGTTAGGACATTAGAGACCCAGTACTTC
CASSHLVRTLETQYF
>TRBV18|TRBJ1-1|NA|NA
TGTGCCAGCTCACATGAGGACATACCGAACACTGAAGCTTTCTTT
CASSHEDIPNTEAFF
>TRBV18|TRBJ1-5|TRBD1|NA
TGTGCCAGCTCAGCACAGGGGGCGGTGAGCAATCAGCCCCAGCATTTT
CASSAQGAVSNQPQHF
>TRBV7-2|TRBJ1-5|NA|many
TGTGCCAGCAGCTCCATGGGGGGGGGCAATCAGCCCCAGCATTTT
CASSSMGGGNQPQHF
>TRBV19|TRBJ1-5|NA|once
TGTGCCACTGAACTCGGACAGTATAGCAATCAGCCCCAGCATTTT
CATELGQYSNQPQHF
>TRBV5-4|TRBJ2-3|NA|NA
TGTGCCAGCAGCTTAACAAGCACAGATACGCAGTATTTT
CASSLTSTDTQYF
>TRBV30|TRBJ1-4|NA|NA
TGTGCCTGGAGTTGTAACAGGCTGTTTTTT
CAWSCNRLFF